This TCR beta chain was identified in a study of T-cell reconstitution after alpha-beta-depleted transplantation in children. Study-wide points: About two months after transplant, alpha-beta T cells reportedly came from several hundred expanded graft clones. Once a year had passed after transplant, T-cell counts and diversity came mostly from newly produced T cells. It was surviving recipient T cells and thymic progenitors that gave some patients high TCRbeta diversity at day 60.

Trimming pared 5 bases from V and 0 bases from J, leaving 25 bases between. This CDR3 region has 19 residues. Worth noting for this clonotype: Its antigen is not identified.

As it was prepared, the TCRbeta library received unique molecular identifiers. TCRdb analysed the PCR reads with MiXCR anew, one entry per CDR3 protein. This table has about 510,000 distinct CDR3 sequences, 9.5% to 12% appearing once. Sequencing used PBMCs, mostly from graft donor cells, obtained 180 days after TCRalphabeta/CD19-depleted stem cell transplant. This TCR came from a female patient aged 2-9 years who had a stem cell transplant for aplastic anemia, so the T cells may come from the graft donor. The chain has TRBV12-3 or TRBV12-4 and TRBJ2-5, with TRBD2 as a possible D gene (6 bases). CDR3 loop: CASSLPRVGDRRDQETQYF. The CDR3 coding sequence is TGTGCCAGCAGTCTCCCGCGTGTAGGGGATCGGAGGGACCAAGAGACCCAGTACTTC.